Below, 24 T cell receptor beta chains from the same sample are listed, as sequenced in a study of vaccination effects on CD4 cells after COVID-19. ViraFEST used viral peptide pools to expand antigen-specific CD4+ T cells before sequencing. Upon completion of around eleven days in culture, CD4+ T cells were isolated. Vaccinated participants had no history of SARS-CoV-2 infection and tested negative for nucleocapsid antibodies. The data were produced by immunoSEQ multiplex PCR, yet TCRdb's version contains in-frame clones alone and is incomplete. This sample has approximately 23,000 clones, with approximately 64% found just once. Antigens of these TCRs are unknown. The sequencing here drew on CD4+ T cells from PBMCs cultured with HCoV-OC43 spike peptides, taken before COVID-19 vaccination. Specified subset: HCoV-OC43 spike overlapping peptide pool stimulation. The receptors derive from a human donor who received a COVID-19 vaccine.

This chain connects TRBV9 to TRBJ2-6, with D perhaps matching TRBD2 (5 bases). The CDR3 is 15 residues long. Trimming pared 3 bases from V and 2 bases from J, leaving 9 bases between. Germline CDR1 SGDLS, CDR2 YYNGEE. The CDR3 protein is CASSGRLAGANVLTF. The CDR3 DNA is TGTGCCAGCAGCGGGAGGCTAGCTGGGGCCAACGTCCTGACTTTC.

The chain carries TRBV6-5 and TRBJ1-2, with D perhaps matching TRBD1 (5 bases). The CDR3 covers 13 residues. V was pared by 6 bases and J by 7 bases, with 15 bases between. CDR1 and CDR2 (germline): MNHEY, SVGAGI. Written as DNA, the CDR3 is TGTGCCAGCAGATCCGGGACCGCGGGTGGCTACACCTTC. It encodes CASRSGTAGGYTF.

The rearrangement joins TRBV12-3 or TRBV12-4 to TRBJ1-5; maybe TRBD1 (6 bases). This CDR3 region has 13 residues. The V end was cut by 6 bases, the J end by 11 bases, with 17 bases between. The CDR3 region is CASRGGGGIAQHF. The CDR3 DNA is TGTGCCAGCAGAGGGGGGGGAGGGATAGCCCAGCATTTT.

This clone was observed a handful of times. The rearrangement uses TRBV5-1 and TRBJ1-1; 9 bases map to TRBD1. Germline V gene data show CDR1 as SGHRS and CDR2 as YFSETQ. V dropped 4 bases and J dropped 5; count of bases not matched to a gene: 9. The CDR3 totals 15 residues. The CDR3 loop is CASSDSGTGSTEAFF. For the CDR3, the DNA is TGCGCCAGCAGCGACTCCGGGACAGGGAGTACTGAAGCTTTCTTT.

CDR3 coding DNA: TGCGCCAGCAGCCGCCGCACCTCTATGGGCGAGCAGTACTTC. It translates to CASSRRTSMGEQYF. The V gene is TRBV5-1, the J gene TRBJ2-7; D remains unclear. CDR1 SGHRS and CDR2 YFSETQ come from the germline V gene. V gave up 4 bases and J gave up 6 bases, with 17 bases separating them. This CDR3 region has 14 residues.

The chain carries TRBV7-9 and TRBJ2-1; tentatively, D is TRBD2 (5 bases). V shed 5 bases and J shed 3 bases, with 14 bases lying between them. The length of the CDR3 is 15 residues. Germline loops: CDR1 SEHNR, CDR2 FQNEAQ (reference sequence). CDR3 sequence: CASSPVARIYNEQFF. CDR3 sequence (DNA): TGTGCCAGCAGCCCGGTAGCGAGAATCTACAATGAGCAGTTCTTC.

The V and J genes are TRBV5-5 and TRBJ2-5, with a possible D match to TRBD1 (6 bases). The CDR3 contains 13 residues. Deletions cut 1 base from V and 3 bases from J, with 7 bases between. Germline values: CDR1 SGHKS, CDR2 YYEKEE (reference sequence). CDR3 loop: CASSLPGEETQYF. Written as DNA, the CDR3 is TGTGCCAGCAGCTTGCCAGGGGAAGAGACCCAGTACTTC.

The J gene is TRBJ2-5, the V gene TRBV7-2; 8 positions match TRBD2. Germline lookup yields CDR1 SGHTA and CDR2 FQGNSA. J gave up 5 bases and V 2 bases, and 1 base lay outside the gene matches. This CDR3 has 13 residues. The CDR3 nucleotides are TGTGCCAGCAGCTTATCGGGGGGGGAGACCCAGTACTTC. As protein: CASSLSGGETQYF. Filled out from reference TRBV7-2 and TRBJ2-5, the complete variable domain reads GAGVSQSPSNKVTEKGKDVELRCDPISGHTALYWYRQSLGQGLEFLIYFQGNSAPDKSGLPSDRFSAERTGGSVSTLTIQRTQQEDSAVYLCASSLSGGETQYFGPGTRLLVL.

This clone was observed once. This rearrangement joins TRBV6-5 to TRBJ2-5; D is unclear. Germline V CDR1 and CDR2: MNHEY, SVGAGI. This CDR3 contains 14 residues. Trimming removed 6 bases at V and 3 bases at J, with 14 bases between. CDR3 loop: CASRANQHKETQYF. CDR3 DNA: TGTGCCAGCAGGGCGAATCAACACAAAGAGACCCAGTACTTC.

The V and J genes are TRBV7-9 and TRBJ1-2; no clear D gene. Looked up from germline, CDR1 is SEHNR and CDR2 is FQNEAQ (reference sequence). The CDR3 runs 14 residues. Trimming pared 1 base from V and 1 base from J, leaving 7 bases between. CDR3 sequence reads: CASSLEAGNYGYTF. The DNA for the CDR3 is TGTGCCAGCAGCTTAGAAGCCGGTAACTATGGCTACACCTTC. The full variable domain, in which reference TRBV7-9 and TRBJ1-2 provide the parts outside the CDR3, is DTGVSQNPRHKITKRGQNVTFRCDPISEHNRLYWYRQTLGQGPEFLTYFQNEAQLEKSRLLSDRFSAERPKGSFSTLEIQRTEQGDSAMYLCASSLEAGNYGYTFGSGTRLTVV.

The chain is built from TRBV13 and TRBJ2-1; a possible D gene is TRBD1 (7 bases). The CDR3 length is 14 residues. Germline loops: CDR1 PRHDT, CDR2 FYEKMQ (reference sequence). Trimming removed 5 bases from V and 0 bases from J, with 8 bases in between. CDR3: CASSQGGSYNEQFF. In DNA, the CDR3 is TGTGCCAGCAGCCAGGGGGGCTCCTACAATGAGCAGTTCTTC.

This sequence joins TRBV18 and TRBJ2-3; D possibly corresponds to TRBD2 (5 bases). In germline, CDR1 is KGHSH, CDR2 LQKENI. The CDR3 contains 17 residues. The ends were cut back, 3 bases at V and 0 bases at J, with 16 bases in the middle. In DNA form, the CDR3 reads TGTGCCAGCTCACCTATTTGGACTCGTGCTAGCACAGATACGCAGTATTTT. It encodes CASSPIWTRASTDTQYF.

In its sample, this clone was seen a few times. The J gene is TRBJ2-1, the V gene TRBV4-1; TRBD2 might be the D (7 bases). V lost 3 bases and J lost 12, with 21 bases in between. This CDR3 has 15 amino acids. The germline gives CDR1 MGHRA, CDR2 YSYEKL. The CDR3 DNA follows: TGCGCCAGCAGCCAGGCTGGTGAAAGGGGGGGTGGGCAGTTCTTC. It is translated as CASSQAGERGGGQFF.

The chain combines TRBV4-1 with TRBJ2-5; TRBD2 matches 14 bases. Per the germline V gene, CDR1 is MGHRA and CDR2 is YSYEKL. This CDR3 contains 16 residues. Trimming removed 4 bases from V and 4 bases from J; junction bases left unmatched: 5. The CDR3: CASSPGLAGGSETQYF. The DNA for the CDR3 is TGCGCCAGCAGCCCCGGACTAGCGGGGGGTTCAGAGACCCAGTACTTC.

The V gene is TRBV10-1, the J gene TRBJ2-4; 7 bases line up with TRBD2. After removal of 3 bases from V and 2 bases from J, the junction contained 13 bases not matched to a gene. From germline, CDR1 is WNHNN and CDR2 SYGVQD (reference sequence). The CDR3 loop spans 18 amino acids. The CDR3 nucleotides read TGCGCCAGCAGTGATTCCCGGACTAGTGGGACGTCCAAAAACATTCAGTACTTC. This encodes CASSDSRTSGTSKNIQYF.

The V and J genes are TRBV7-8 and TRBJ1-2; a possible D gene is TRBD1 (5 bases). The germline V and J ends were trimmed by 3 bases and 4 bases, with 12 bases remaining between them. The CDR3 length is 14 residues. Germline V gene lookup returns CDR1 SGHVS and CDR2 FQNEAQ. Here the CDR3 reads CASSLADRAYGYTF. CDR3 nucleotides: TGTGCCAGCAGCTTGGCAGACAGAGCCTATGGCTACACCTTC.

The gene calls are TRBV6-6 and TRBJ2-7, with 11 nucleotides matching TRBD2. CDR1 and CDR2 (germline): MNHNY, SVGAGI (reference sequence). This CDR3 is 15 amino acids long. V trimming: 6 bases; J trimming: 2 bases; junction bases outside the gene matches: 6. CDR3: CASRLGTSGTYEQYF. The CDR3 nucleotides are TGTGCCAGCAGGCTCGGGACTAGCGGAACCTACGAGCAGTACTTC.

The chain employs TRBV5-8 and TRBJ1-4; 7 positions match TRBD1. This CDR3 has 14 residues. Trimming cost V 2 bases and J 8 bases; bases outside gene matches: 6. Germline V gene sequence: CDR1 SGHTS, CDR2 YDEGEE. CDR3 nucleotide sequence: TGTGCCAGCAGCTTTTGGCAGGGGGAGGAAAAACTGTTTTTT. This translates into CASSFWQGEEKLFF. Filled out from reference TRBV5-8 and TRBJ1-4, the complete variable domain reads EAGVTQSPTHLIKTRGQQATLRCSPISGHTSVYWYQQALGLGLQFLLWYDEGEERNRGNFPPRFSGRQFPNYSSELNVNALELEDSALYLCASSFWQGEEKLFFGSGTQLSVL.

This clone was counted a few times. This chain links TRBV19 with TRBJ1-2, with 10 bases identical to TRBD1. The CDR3 is 16 residues long. Losses at the gene ends were 6 bases for V and 2 bases for J; bases not matched to a gene: 9. In germline, CDR1 is LNHDA, CDR2 SQIVND (reference sequence). The CDR3 is CASRRWGTGVNYGYTF. DNA for the CDR3: TGTGCCAGTAGGCGCTGGGGGACAGGGGTCAACTATGGCTACACCTTC.

J is TRBJ1-5 and V is TRBV2, with no clear D. From germline, CDR1 is SNHLY and CDR2 FYNNEI. V was cut by 3 bases and J by 11 bases, with 17 bases left in between. This CDR3 has 14 residues. Here the CDR3 reads CASSDSGPRMAQHF. In nucleotides, the CDR3 is TGTGCCAGCAGTGATTCGGGTCCTAGAATGGCCCAGCATTTT.

This CDR3 is CSVQGPDYNSPLHF. DNA of the CDR3: TGCAGCGTCCAGGGCCCGGACTATAATTCACCCCTCCACTTT. The rearrangement uses TRBV29-1 and TRBJ1-6, with TRBD1 as a possible D gene (5 bases). The ends were cut back, 6 bases at V and 3 bases at J, with 12 bases in the middle. Germline V gene lookup returns CDR1 SQVTM and CDR2 ANQGSEA. The CDR3 loop spans 14 amino acids.

The CDR3 is CSVAPQGRGNTIYF. CDR3 DNA: TGCAGCGTTGCCCCTCAAGGGAGAGGAAACACCATATATTTT. The gene calls are TRBV29-1 and TRBJ1-3; D is undetermined. Deletions cut 4 bases from V and 4 bases from J, with 14 bases between. From germline, CDR1 is SQVTM and CDR2 ANQGSEA. The CDR3 runs 14 residues. The entire variable domain, with the rest obtained from reference TRBV29-1 and TRBJ1-3, is as follows: SAVISQKPSRDICQRGTSLTIQCQVDSQVTMMFWYRQQPGQSLTLIATANQGSEATYESGFVIDKFPISRPNLTFSTLTVSNMSPEDSSIYLCSVAPQGRGNTIYFGEGSWLTVV.

This chain uses TRBV2 with TRBJ1-2, with 7 bases fitting TRBD1. Trimming removed 4 bases from V and 4 bases from J; junction bases left unmatched: 9. This CDR3 comprises 15 residues. Germline V CDR1 and CDR2: SNHLY, FYNNEI. In DNA form, the CDR3 reads TGTGCCAGCAGTGCCCAACCCGGACAGGTCTATGGCTACACCTTC. This gives the protein CASSAQPGQVYGYTF.

This clone was counted only a few times. The genes are TRBV3-1 (or the pseudogene TRBV3-2) and TRBJ1-1; D remains unclear. Germline CDR1 and CDR2: LGHDT and YNNKEL (reference sequence). The CDR3 is 15 amino acids. V lost 4 bases and J lost 4, with 16 bases in between. The CDR3 nucleotides are TGTGCCAGCAGCCTCGTCGATTGGTCCCCCACTGAAGCTTTCTTT. It is translated as CASSLVDWSPTEAFF.